This TCR beta chain was identified during a study of blood T cell repertoires in COVID-19. This clone was seen only a few times. Germline loops: CDR1 ENHRY, CDR2 SYGVKD. V gave up 3 bases and J gave up 3 bases; unmatched junction bases: 8. The CDR3 runs to 15 residues. The authors' processing: Estimated nucleated cell counts came from reference gene primer amplification. Clones were read by immunoSEQ multiplex PCR, and TCRdb kept only the in-frame ones, dropping some. The V and J calls and clone size are taken from that table; D and trimming were inferred from the DNA. The sample lists approximately 130,000 clones, just under 80% occurring once.

The chain has TRBV10-3 and TRBJ2-7; 7 bases align to TRBD1. The specimen was peripheral blood. The TCR originated in a human donor in a cohort sampled during active COVID-19. The CDR3: CAISDGDRVRYEQYF. The CDR3 nucleotides read TGTGCCATCAGTGACGGAGACAGGGTACGCTACGAGCAGTACTTC.